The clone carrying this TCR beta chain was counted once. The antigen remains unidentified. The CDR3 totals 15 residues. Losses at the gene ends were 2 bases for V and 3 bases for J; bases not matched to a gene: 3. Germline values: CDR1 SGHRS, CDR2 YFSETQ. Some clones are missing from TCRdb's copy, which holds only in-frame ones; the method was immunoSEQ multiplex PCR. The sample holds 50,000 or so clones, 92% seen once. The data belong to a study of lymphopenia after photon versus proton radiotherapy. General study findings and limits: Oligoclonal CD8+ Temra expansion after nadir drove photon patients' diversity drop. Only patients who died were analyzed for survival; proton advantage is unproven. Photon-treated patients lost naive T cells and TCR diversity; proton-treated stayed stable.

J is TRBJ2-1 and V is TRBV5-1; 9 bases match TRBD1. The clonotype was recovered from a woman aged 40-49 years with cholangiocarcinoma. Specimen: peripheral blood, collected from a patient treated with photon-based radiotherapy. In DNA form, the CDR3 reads TGCGCCAGCAGCTTTGCGACAGGGGGCTACAATGAGCAGTTCTTC. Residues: CASSFATGGYNEQFF. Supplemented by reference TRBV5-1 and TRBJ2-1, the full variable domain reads KAGVTQTPRYLIKTRGQQVTLSCSPISGHRSVSWYQQTPGQGLQFLFEYFSETQRNKGNFPGRFSGRQFSNSRSEMNVSTLELGDSALYLCASSFATGGYNEQFFGPGTRLTVL.